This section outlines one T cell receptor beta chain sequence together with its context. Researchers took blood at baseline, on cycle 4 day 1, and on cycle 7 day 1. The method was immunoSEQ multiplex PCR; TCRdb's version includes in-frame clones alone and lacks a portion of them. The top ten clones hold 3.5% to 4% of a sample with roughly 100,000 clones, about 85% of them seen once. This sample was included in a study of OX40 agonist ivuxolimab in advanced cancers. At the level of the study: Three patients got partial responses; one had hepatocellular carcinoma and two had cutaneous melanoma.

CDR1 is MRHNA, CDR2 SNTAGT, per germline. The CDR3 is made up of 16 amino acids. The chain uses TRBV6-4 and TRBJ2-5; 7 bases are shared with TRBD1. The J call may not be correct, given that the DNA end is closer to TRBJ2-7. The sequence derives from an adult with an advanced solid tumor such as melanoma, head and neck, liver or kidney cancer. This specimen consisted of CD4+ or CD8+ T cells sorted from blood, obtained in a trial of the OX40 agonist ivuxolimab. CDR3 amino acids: CASTLPGTENTNEQYF. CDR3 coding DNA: TGTGCCAGCACCCTCCCCGGGACAGAGAATACGAACGAGCAGTACTTC.